This T cell receptor (beta chain) was sequenced for a study of breast tumors, draining lymph nodes, adjacent tissues. Study-wide findings and caveats: Data only fit, rather than demonstrated, lymph node origin of most tumor T cells.

MiXCR was run by TCRdb on the multiplex PCR reads, yielding one entry per CDR3 protein. The table lists 120,000 or so distinct CDR3 sequences, 15% to 20% of them singletons. This CDR3 is built from 15 residues. Trimming shortened V by 5 bases and J by 0 bases, and 11 bases separated the two germline ends. Germline assignment: CDR1 MNHEY and CDR2 SMNVEV (reference sequence). The lymph nodes were axillary draining lymph nodes from breast cancer patients. On this clonotype: Its antigen is not identified.

V usage is TRBV27 and J usage is TRBJ1-5, with D perhaps matching TRBD1 (6 bases). Sequencing was performed on axillary lymph node tissue. The receptor's source is a female donor with breast cancer. Some clones in this sample may be carry-over from other donors' samples. CDR3 protein: CASSRDKRSNQPQHF. The CDR3, as DNA: TGTGCCAGCAGTCGGGACAAACGTAGCAATCAGCCCCAGCATTTT.